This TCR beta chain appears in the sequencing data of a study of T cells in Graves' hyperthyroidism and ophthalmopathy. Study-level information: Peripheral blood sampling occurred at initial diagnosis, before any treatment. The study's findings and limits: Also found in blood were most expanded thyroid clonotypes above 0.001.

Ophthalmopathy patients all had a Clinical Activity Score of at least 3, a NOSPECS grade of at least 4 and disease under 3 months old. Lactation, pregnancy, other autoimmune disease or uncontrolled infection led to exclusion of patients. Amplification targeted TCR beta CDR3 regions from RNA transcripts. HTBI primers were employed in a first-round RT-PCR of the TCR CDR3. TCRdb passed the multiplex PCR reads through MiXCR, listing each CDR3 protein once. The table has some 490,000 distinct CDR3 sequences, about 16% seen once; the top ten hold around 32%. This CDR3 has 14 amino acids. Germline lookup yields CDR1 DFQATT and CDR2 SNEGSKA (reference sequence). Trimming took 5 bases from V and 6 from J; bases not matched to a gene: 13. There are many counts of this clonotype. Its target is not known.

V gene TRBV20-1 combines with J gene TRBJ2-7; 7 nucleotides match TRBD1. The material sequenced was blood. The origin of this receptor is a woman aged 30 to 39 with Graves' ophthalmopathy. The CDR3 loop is CSAASGTELSEQYF. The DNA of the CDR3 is TGCAGTGCTGCATCCGGGACAGAATTGTCCGAGCAGTACTTC.